The following is a T cell receptor beta chain sequence with its context. Its specificity is not known. These data are taken from a study of Graves' ophthalmopathy and Graves' hyperthyroidism. Findings and limits, study-wide: Prediction of ophthalmopathy progression reached roughly 64% sensitivity and around 75% specificity. In blood, most expanded thyroid clonotypes above 0.001 frequency were also detected.

RNA transcripts were the source from which TCR beta CDR3 regions were amplified. Second-round multiplex PCR came after a first-round RT-PCR that employed HTBI primers. Via MiXCR, TCRdb re-called the multiplex PCR reads, giving one row per CDR3 protein. The table shows around 1,200,000 distinct CDR3 sequences, with about two fifths occurring only once. The V segment lost 4 bases and the J segment 6 bases; nucleotides outside the gene matches: 12. Germline V lookup: CDR1 WSHSY, CDR2 SAAADI. This CDR3 region has 16 residues. Material for sequencing was peripheral blood or thyroid tissue (not recorded which). The origin of this receptor is an adult man with Graves' hyperthyroidism. The chain links TRBV10-2 to TRBJ2-5, with 9 bases fitting TRBD2. The CDR3 DNA is TGCGCCAGCAGTGCCTTTGGAGCGGGAGGCTCAAAGACCCAGTACTTC. As protein: CASSAFGAGGSKTQYF.